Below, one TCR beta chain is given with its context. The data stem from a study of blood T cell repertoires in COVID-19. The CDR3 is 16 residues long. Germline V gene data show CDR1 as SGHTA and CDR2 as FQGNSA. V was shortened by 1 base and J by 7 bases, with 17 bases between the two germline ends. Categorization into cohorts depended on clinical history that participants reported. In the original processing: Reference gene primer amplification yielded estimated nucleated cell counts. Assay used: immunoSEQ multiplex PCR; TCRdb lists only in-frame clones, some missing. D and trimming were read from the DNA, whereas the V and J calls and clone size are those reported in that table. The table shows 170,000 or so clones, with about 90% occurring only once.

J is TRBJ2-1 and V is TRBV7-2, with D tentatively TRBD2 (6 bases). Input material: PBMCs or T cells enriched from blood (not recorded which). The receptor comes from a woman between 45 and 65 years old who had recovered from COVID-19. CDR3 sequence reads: CASSLELASERNEQFF. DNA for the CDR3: TGTGCCAGCAGCTTAGAACTCGCTAGCGAAAGGAATGAGCAGTTCTTC.